A single sample gave rise to the 9 T cell receptor beta chains below, sequenced in a study of T cells in women clearing cervical HPV infection. Data came from immunoSEQ multiplex PCR; TCRdb stores just in-frame clones and leaves some out. The sample table includes around 15,000 clones. Sequencing was performed on blood buffy coat. The receptors were sampled from a woman between 18 and 70 years old with a cervical HPV16 infection that either progressed to CIN3+ or cleared (not recorded which).

About this clone itself: The sequenced fragment ends 3 residues before the CDR3 boundary, so the rest is inferred from the germline J gene. The chain uses TRBV7-8 and TRBJ2-7; the D gene is possibly TRBD1 (5 bases). The CDR3 sequence is 14 residues long. V lost 3 bases, J lost 0 bases, and 9 bases lay in between. Germline assignment: CDR1 SGHVS and CDR2 FQNEAQ. The sequenced part of the CDR3 DNA is TGTGCCAGCAGCTTGACAGTACTCTCCTACGAG. It codes for CASSLTVLSYE. The CDR3 as a whole reads CASSLTVLSYEQYF.

As for this clone: The read is 3 residues too short to cover the CDR3 end, so that end is filled in from the germline J gene. The chain couples TRBV5-1 to TRBJ2-1, with 16 bases fitting TRBD2. From germline, CDR1 is SGHRS and CDR2 YFSETQ. V trimming: 4 bases; J trimming: 4 bases; junction bases outside the gene matches: 8. The CDR3 loop spans 18 amino acids. The CDR3 DNA, read in part, is TGCGCCAGCAGCGCCGGGACTAGCGGGGGGGACCCTTACAATGAG. Protein: CASSAGTSGGDPYNE. The entire CDR3 protein is CASSAGTSGGDPYNEQFF.

On this clone: Sequencing ends 3 residues short of the CDR3 end; the germline J gene provides the rest. The rearrangement joins TRBV20-1 to TRBJ2-5, with D perhaps matching TRBD1 (6 bases). The CDR3 loop spans 15 amino acids. Germline V gene data show CDR1 as DFQATT and CDR2 as SNEGSKA (reference sequence). V lost 3 bases and J lost 1, with 15 bases in between. CDR3 bases read: TGCAGTGCTAGCGTAACAGGGTGGTCCCAAGAGACC. Translating it yields CSASVTGWSQET. The whole CDR3 region reads CSASVTGWSQETQYF.

About this clone: The read gets to within 3 residues of the CDR3 end, and the germline J gene fills in the rest. The rearrangement joins TRBV28 to TRBJ2-5; tentatively, D is TRBD1 (7 bases). CDR3 length: 15 residues. The germline V gene has CDR1 MDHEN and CDR2 SYDVKM. Deletions cut 7 bases from V and 7 bases from J, with 22 bases between. The covered CDR3 bases are TGTGCCAGCACCCCCTTCAGGGGGAGGCCTGGGACC. The encoded protein is CASTPFRGRPGT. The complete CDR3 reads CASTPFRGRPGTQYF.

A note on this clone: The observed sequence ends 3 residues before the CDR3 terminus, with the missing tail filled in from the germline J gene. The chain is built from TRBV2 and TRBJ1-5; TRBD1 aligns across 7 bases. The germline gives CDR1 SNHLY, CDR2 FYNNEI. V lost 4 bases and J lost 1; bases outside the gene matches: 4. The CDR3 sequence is 15 residues long. The DNA read from the CDR3 is TGTGCCAGCAGTGGACCGGGACAGAGCAATCAGCCC. Its protein product is CASSGPGQSNQP. The entire CDR3 is CASSGPGQSNQPQHF.

Notes on this clone: The read halts 3 residues ahead of the CDR3 end, with the missing end drawn from the germline J gene. The V and J genes are TRBV13 and TRBJ1-2; D perhaps matches TRBD1 (6 bases). This CDR3 contains 14 residues. Deletions cut 4 bases from V and 2 bases from J, with 11 bases between. Germline V gene lookup returns CDR1 PRHDT and CDR2 FYEKMQ (reference sequence). The CDR3 loop reads CASSSAGANYGYTF. Incomplete CDR3 DNA: TGTGCCAGCAGCTCGGCAGGGGCGAACTATGGC.

Turning to this clone: Read data end 3 residues before the CDR3 end; the end is taken from the germline J gene. The chain links TRBV5-6 to TRBJ1-6; no clear D. Trimming removed 2 bases from V and 0 bases from J, with 6 bases in between. This CDR3 has 15 amino acids. The V gene's germline CDR1 is SGHDT and CDR2 YYEEEE. The CDR3 here is CASSLASSYNSPLHF. The sequenced part of the CDR3 DNA is TGTGCCAGCAGCTTAGCGAGCTCCTATAATTCACCC.

Comment on this clone: Read sequence stops 3 residues before the CDR3 end, and the germline J gene provides the missing end. This rearrangement joins TRBV18 to TRBJ2-2, with D perhaps TRBD2 (7 bases). CDR1 and CDR2 (germline): KGHSH, LQKENI. Trimming stripped 6 bases from V and 2 bases from J, with 19 bases between. CDR3 length equals 17 residues. CDR3 DNA (partial): TGTGCCAGCTCGATAAAACACGGGGGGCACAACACCGGGGAG. Translating gives CASSIKHGGHNTGE. The whole CDR3 reads CASSIKHGGHNTGELFF.

For this clone: From the germline J gene comes the end of the CDR3, since the read stops 3 residues before it. The chain employs TRBV20-1 and TRBJ2-3; possible D gene TRBD2, 7 bases. The CDR3 runs to 13 residues. Trimming shortened V by 8 bases and J by 8 bases, and 20 bases separated the two germline ends. The germline V gene encodes CDR1 DFQATT and CDR2 SNEGSKA (reference sequence). CDR3 in amino acids: CSSPGGQGFTQYF. The CDR3 bases that were read are TGCAGTTCTCCCGGGGGGCAGGGGTTTACG.